This TCR beta chain originates from a study of T cells in localized non-small cell lung cancer. Trimming removed 1 base at V and 0 bases at J, with 9 bases between. CDR1 GTSNPN and CDR2 SVGIG come from the germline V gene (reference sequence). This CDR3 is built from 15 residues. TCRdb keeps only in-frame clones here, not all; method: immunoSEQ multiplex PCR. The table lists approximately 22,000 clones, approximately 90% of them singletons. Source: peripheral blood, taken before any cancer treatment. The TCR sequence derives from a male donor aged 60 or over with stage I squamous cell lung carcinoma. The chain carries TRBV30 and TRBJ1-4, with D unclear. The CDR3 DNA reads as TGTGCCTGGAGTGCGATCGATGCAACTAATGAAAAACTGTTTTTT. It translates to CAWSAIDATNEKLFF.